This entry lists 10 T cell receptor beta chains sequenced from one sample in a study of blood T cell repertoires in COVID-19. Assay used: immunoSEQ multiplex PCR; TCRdb lists only in-frame clones, some missing. The sample lists 120,000 to 150,000 clones; over 80% were seen once. The material sequenced was peripheral blood. Receptors originate from a woman aged 50 to 60 with acute or convalescent COVID-19.

The chain uses TRBV18 and TRBJ1-1; 7 positions match TRBD1. The J segment lost 1 base and the V segment lost 4 bases, leaving 3 bases of the junction unmatched. This CDR3 is 14 amino acids long. Germline loops: CDR1 KGHSH, CDR2 LQKENI. The CDR3 sequence is CASSQGAWNTEAFF. The CDR3 nucleotides read TGTGCCAGCTCACAGGGGGCGTGGAACACTGAAGCTTTCTTT.

V gene TRBV18 combines with J gene TRBJ2-6; 11 nucleotides match TRBD2. With V trimmed by 4 bases and J by 0 bases, 11 bases remained unmatched. Germline CDR1 is KGHSH and CDR2 is LQKENI. The CDR3 contains 20 residues. CDR3: CASSQKVTSGGLSGANVLTF. The CDR3, as DNA: TGTGCCAGCTCACAAAAGGTCACTAGCGGGGGACTCTCTGGGGCCAACGTCCTGACTTTC.

V is TRBV7-9 and J is TRBJ2-7; TRBD1 is a possible D gene (6 bases). Trimming pared 8 bases from V and 0 bases from J, leaving 14 bases between. CDR1 is SEHNR, CDR2 FQNEAQ, per germline (reference sequence). CDR3 size: 14 residues. The CDR3, as DNA: TGTGCCAGCTCAAAGACAGGCAGCTCCTACGAGCAGTACTTC. It codes for CASSKTGSSYEQYF.

The rearrangement links TRBV12-5 to TRBJ2-7; 9 positions match TRBD2. This CDR3 comprises 14 residues. Germline V gives CDR1 LGHNT, CDR2 FRNRAP. After removal of 11 bases from V and 4 bases from J, the junction contained 12 bases not matched to a gene. The DNA for the CDR3 is TGTGCTCGGGGCGATCGCGGGGGGGGGTACGAGCAGTACTTC. This codes for CARGDRGGGYEQYF.

The gene calls are TRBV27 and TRBJ2-3; 7 positions match TRBD2. With 0 bases clipped from V and 2 bases from J, the junction kept 8 bases outside the gene matches. CDR1 is MNHEY, CDR2 SMNVEV, per germline (reference sequence). This CDR3 comprises 17 residues. The CDR3 sequence: CASSLSLGLVLTDTQYF. CDR3 nucleotides: TGTGCCAGCAGTTTATCGTTAGGACTAGTTCTCACAGATACGCAGTATTTT.

CDR3 loop: CASSTLRGLCTEAFF. As DNA, the CDR3 is TGTGCCAGCAGCACCCTTCGGGGACTCTGCACTGAAGCTTTCTTT. V and J are TRBV21-1 and TRBJ1-1. TRBV21-1 is assigned pseudogene status. CDR3 length: 15 amino acids.

The chain carries TRBV3-1 (or the pseudogene TRBV3-2) and TRBJ1-1; possible D gene TRBD1, 5 bases. Germline CDR1 LGHDT, CDR2 YNNKEL (reference sequence). The CDR3 sequence is 13 residues long. The V gene lost 3 bases and the J gene lost 5 bases, with 10 bases spanning the gap. CDR3 loop: CASSHEGRTEAFF. Written as DNA, the CDR3 is TGTGCCAGCAGCCATGAGGGGAGGACTGAAGCTTTCTTT.

The genes are TRBV19 and TRBJ2-7, with D unresolved. V was shortened by 0 bases and J by 0 bases, with 9 bases between the two germline ends. Per the germline V gene, CDR1 is LNHDA and CDR2 is SQIVND (reference sequence). This CDR3 has 15 amino acids. The CDR3 DNA reads TGTGCCAGTAGTATAGAGGCGGAGAGCTCCTACGAGCAGTACTTC. It yields the protein CASSIEAESSYEQYF. Full variable domain (remainder filled in from reference TRBV19 and TRBJ2-7): DGGITQSPKYLFRKEGQNVTLSCEQNLNHDAMYWYRQDPGQGLRLIYYSQIVNDFQKGDIAEGYSVSREKKESFPLTVTSAQKNPTAFYLCASSIEAESSYEQYFGPGTRLTVT.

This chain uses TRBV11-2 with TRBJ2-1, with a weak D call TRBD2 (6 bases). The CDR3 is 15 residues long. In germline, CDR1 is SGHAT, CDR2 FQNNGV. The ends were cut back, 1 base at V and 3 bases at J, with 10 bases in the middle. The chain's CDR3 is CASSLGSGLYNEQFF. The CDR3 DNA sequence: TGTGCCAGCAGCTTAGGTTCGGGACTCTACAATGAGCAGTTCTTC.

This clone occurred once. This rearrangement joins TRBV9 to TRBJ2-3; 8 nucleotides align to TRBD1. The CDR3 spans 14 residues. The J segment lost 4 bases and the V segment lost 3 bases, leaving 4 bases of the junction unmatched. The germline V gene has CDR1 SGDLS and CDR2 YYNGEE. CDR3 sequence: CASSGTGISDTQYF. CDR3 coding DNA: TGTGCCAGCAGCGGGACAGGGATTTCAGATACGCAGTATTTT.